A single sample gave rise to the 31 T cell receptor beta chains below, sequenced in a study of blood T cell repertoires in COVID-19. TCRdb's table, derived via immunoSEQ multiplex PCR, lists solely in-frame clones and lacks some. The sample lists approximately 98,000 clones, 88% occurring once. The sequencing sample was made of peripheral blood. The receptors were gathered from a human donor in a cohort sampled during active COVID-19.

This clone was recorded once. The rearrangement uses TRBV7-9 and TRBJ1-5, with 7 positions matching TRBD1. Germline-derived CDR1 and CDR2 are SEHNR and FQNEAQ (reference sequence). This CDR3 has 16 residues. The junction had 9 bases not matched to a gene; V was cut back by 1 base and J by 6 bases. The chain's CDR3 is CASSLDLQGSGQPQHF. CDR3 sequence (DNA): TGTGCCAGCAGCTTAGATTTACAGGGGTCGGGTCAGCCCCAGCATTTT. Full variable domain (missing parts from reference TRBV7-9 and TRBJ1-5): DTGVSQNPRHKITKRGQNVTFRCDPISEHNRLYWYRQTLGQGPEFLTYFQNEAQLEKSRLLSDRFSAERPKGSFSTLEIQRTEQGDSAMYLCASSLDLQGSGQPQHFGDGTRLSIL.

The chain joins TRBV14 to TRBJ1-4; D gene ambiguous. This CDR3 has 12 amino acids. The V and J ends lost 0 bases and 13 bases respectively, with 9 bases between them. In germline, CDR1 is SGHDN, CDR2 FVKESK. CDR3 region: CASSQDAGPLFF. CDR3 sequence (DNA): TGTGCCAGCAGCCAAGATGCCGGTCCACTGTTTTTT.

The V gene is TRBV5-5, the J gene TRBJ2-7; TRBD1 agrees at 7 bases. V shed 2 bases and J 3 bases; nucleotides not matched to a gene: 5. This CDR3 is built from 14 residues. Germline CDR1 and CDR2: SGHKS and YYEKEE (reference sequence). The CDR3 coding sequence is TGTGCCAGCAGCTTCAAGGGGGCCGACTACGAGCAGTACTTC. This codes for CASSFKGADYEQYF.

The V gene is TRBV7-6, the J gene TRBJ2-3; TRBD2 matches at 10 bases. The trim removed 8 bases at V and 0 bases at J, leaving 20 bases unmatched. The CDR3 spans 20 residues. Germline V gene sequence: CDR1 SGHVS, CDR2 FNYEAQ. CDR3: CASRGGPALAGISSTDTQYF. CDR3 sequence (DNA): TGTGCCAGCCGGGGCGGGCCGGCACTAGCGGGAATATCTAGCACAGATACGCAGTATTTT.

This clone turned up a few times. This rearrangement joins TRBV6-6 to TRBJ1-6; TRBD1 agrees at 7 bases. Germline loops: CDR1 MNHNY, CDR2 SVGAGI (reference sequence). Trimming at V came to 5 bases and at J to 10 bases, leaving 11 bases not matched to a gene. This CDR3 region has 15 residues. The CDR3 reads CASSRKQGIESPLHF. As DNA, the CDR3 is TGTGCCAGCAGTCGAAAACAGGGGATAGAGTCACCCCTCCACTTT.

This chain uses TRBV2 with TRBJ2-3, with no clear D. Per the germline V gene, CDR1 is SNHLY and CDR2 is FYNNEI. The CDR3 loop spans 15 amino acids. The V end lost 7 bases, the J end lost 1 base, and 15 bases lay between the germline ends. CDR3 in amino acids: CASTLRWSGTDTQYF. The CDR3 nucleotides read TGTGCCAGCACCCTGAGGTGGTCGGGCACAGATACGCAGTATTTT. Complete variable domain (other parts from reference TRBV2 and TRBJ2-3): EPEVTQTPSHQVTQMGQEVILRCVPISNHLYFYWYRQILGQKVEFLVSFYNNEISEKSEIFDDQFSVERPDGSNFTLKIRSTKLEDSAMYFCASTLRWSGTDTQYFGPGTRLTVL.

This sequence joins TRBV28 and TRBJ1-1; 8 bases are a match to TRBD1. Germline CDR1 reads MDHEN; CDR2 reads SYDVKM. V trimming: 5 bases; J trimming: 4 bases; junction bases outside the gene matches: 6. The CDR3 consists of 14 residues. CDR3 residues: CASSSRGRITEAFF. For the CDR3, the DNA is TGTGCCAGCAGTAGCAGGGGGCGCATCACTGAAGCTTTCTTT.

V is TRBV5-1 and J is TRBJ2-1; D gene ambiguous. Trimming shortened V by 4 bases and J by 8 bases, and 7 bases separated the two germline ends. CDR1 SGHRS and CDR2 YFSETQ come from the germline V gene. There are 11 residues in the CDR3. The CDR3 bases are TGCGCCAGCAGCCCACACCATGAGCAGTTCTTC. Its translation: CASSPHHEQFF.

The chain is built from TRBV29-1 and TRBJ2-5; unclear D gene. There are 11 residues in the CDR3. Germline loops: CDR1 SQVTM, CDR2 ANQGSEA. Deletions cut 4 bases from V and 5 bases from J, with 8 bases between. The CDR3 DNA sequence: TGCAGCGTTGTCCAGGTGGAGACCCAGTACTTC. It is translated as CSVVQVETQYF.

The chain carries TRBV11-2 and TRBJ2-7, with 7 bases that match TRBD2. Germline V CDR1 and CDR2: SGHAT, FQNNGV. V lost 5 bases to trimming and J lost 3 bases; unmatched junction nucleotides: 7. This CDR3 spans 14 amino acids. The CDR3 protein is CASSLGGILYEQYF. The DNA of the CDR3 is TGTGCCAGCAGCCTGGGGGGGATTCTCTACGAGCAGTACTTC.

This clone was seen only once. The chain combines TRBV2 with TRBJ2-3, with TRBD2 matching over 13 bases. Germline V gene data show CDR1 as SNHLY and CDR2 as FYNNEI. V lost 1 base and J lost 3; bases outside the gene matches: 10. The CDR3 sequence is 19 residues long. In DNA, the CDR3 is TGTGCCAGCAGTGAAGATGATGGCGTGGGACTAGCGGGAACAGATACGCAGTATTTT. As protein: CASSEDDGVGLAGTDTQYF. The full variable domain, completed using reference TRBV2 and TRBJ2-3, is EPEVTQTPSHQVTQMGQEVILRCVPISNHLYFYWYRQILGQKVEFLVSFYNNEISEKSEIFDDQFSVERPDGSNFTLKIRSTKLEDSAMYFCASSEDDGVGLAGTDTQYFGPGTRLTVL.

This sequence joins TRBV27 and TRBJ1-1; TRBD1 aligns across 7 bases. The V gene end was trimmed by 3 bases and the J gene end by 4 bases; junction bases not matched to a gene: 5. Germline V gene sequence: CDR1 MNHEY, CDR2 SMNVEV (reference sequence). The CDR3 sequence is 14 residues long. The DNA of the CDR3 is TGTGCCAGCAGTTTTTCACCAGGGGGCACTGAAGCTTTCTTT. Its protein product is CASSFSPGGTEAFF.

The gene calls are TRBV5-1 and TRBJ2-1; TRBD1 matches at 11 bases. Losses at the gene ends were 2 bases for V and 3 bases for J; bases not matched to a gene: 4. The CDR3 spans 16 residues. Germline V lookup: CDR1 SGHRS, CDR2 YFSETQ. The CDR3 DNA sequence: TGCGCCAGCAGCTTCTGGACAGGGGGCTACTACAATGAGCAGTTCTTC. Translated, it gives CASSFWTGGYYNEQFF.

This chain links TRBV28 with TRBJ1-1; TRBD1 matches 8 bases. Losses at the gene ends were 1 base for V and 1 base for J; bases not matched to a gene: 2. The length of the CDR3 is 15 residues. Germline V gives CDR1 MDHEN, CDR2 SYDVKM. The CDR3 sequence: CASSLYGQGNTEAFF. The CDR3 DNA sequence: TGTGCCAGCAGTTTATATGGACAGGGGAACACTGAAGCTTTCTTT.

The gene calls are TRBV5-1 and TRBJ1-1; the D is unclear. Germline V lookup: CDR1 SGHRS, CDR2 YFSETQ. The V end lost 6 bases, the J end lost 6 bases, and 15 bases lay between the germline ends. The CDR3 extends over 13 amino acids. The CDR3 sequence is CASMVSGEAEAFF. The CDR3 DNA is TGCGCCAGCATGGTTTCTGGGGAGGCTGAAGCTTTCTTT.

J is TRBJ2-2 and V is TRBV7-9, with D tentatively TRBD2 (6 bases). Germline V CDR1 and CDR2: SEHNR, FQNEAQ (reference sequence). CDR3 length equals 17 residues. Trimming removed 4 bases from V and 1 base from J, with 16 bases in between. In nucleotides, the CDR3 is TGTGCCAGCAGCTCCCCGGCGGGGCAGGGGAACACCGGGGAGCTGTTTTTT. Its translation is CASSSPAGQGNTGELFF.

The chain uses TRBV19 and TRBJ2-2; 12 bases agree with TRBD2. Germline V lookup: CDR1 LNHDA, CDR2 SQIVND (reference sequence). V was pared by 3 bases and J by 6 bases, with 8 bases of the junction left unmatched. The CDR3 has 17 amino acids. CDR3 region: CASSMGMLAGGPGELFF. The CDR3 DNA reads TGTGCCAGTAGTATGGGGATGCTAGCGGGAGGGCCCGGGGAGCTGTTTTTT.

V is TRBV14 and J is TRBJ2-1, with 11 bases that match TRBD2. The CDR3 spans 17 residues. CDR1 and CDR2 (germline): SGHDN, FVKESK. V lost 2 bases, J lost 2 bases, and 5 bases stayed unmatched. The CDR3 reads CASSQRLTSGTYNEQFF. Here the CDR3 DNA reads TGTGCCAGCAGCCAAAGGCTGACTAGCGGGACCTACAATGAGCAGTTCTTC.

V gene TRBV18 combines with J gene TRBJ2-7; 7 nucleotides match TRBD1. This CDR3 region has 15 residues. The germline V gene has CDR1 KGHSH and CDR2 LQKENI. With 6 bases clipped from V and 5 bases from J, the junction kept 13 bases outside the gene matches. This chain's CDR3 is CASSQQGQAVDEQYF. In nucleotides, the CDR3 is TGTGCCAGCTCGCAACAAGGACAGGCGGTGGACGAGCAGTACTTC.

This clone came up once. The chain links TRBV30 to TRBJ2-5; 9 nucleotides match TRBD1. Per the germline V gene, CDR1 is GTSNPN and CDR2 is SVGIG (reference sequence). With V trimmed by 6 bases and J by 5 bases, 4 bases remained unmatched. The CDR3 is made up of 12 amino acids. The CDR3 DNA sequence: TGTGCCTGTACAGGGGGCGCTGAGACCCAGTACTTC. Translating it yields CACTGGAETQYF.

This CDR3 is CASRSQGYEQYF. CDR3 DNA sequence: TGTGCCAGCAGGTCACAGGGATACGAGCAGTACTTC. V and J are TRBV28 and TRBJ2-7, with a possible D match to TRBD1 (6 bases). Germline V gene sequence: CDR1 MDHEN, CDR2 SYDVKM. Trimming took off 6 bases at V and 4 bases at J, with 10 bases between the two ends. CDR3 length equals 12 residues.

The rearrangement joins TRBV19 to TRBJ2-1; D gene uncertain. The CDR3 has 14 amino acids. Germline assignment: CDR1 LNHDA and CDR2 SQIVND (reference sequence). V was pared by 5 bases and J by 1 base, with 9 bases between. This CDR3 reads CASSATVSYNEQFF. Written as DNA, the CDR3 is TGTGCCAGTAGTGCAACAGTTTCCTACAATGAGCAGTTCTTC.

The chain links TRBV5-1 to TRBJ1-1, with 8 bases matching TRBD1. The CDR3 covers 14 residues. J was trimmed by 10 bases and V by 0 bases; bases with no gene match: 8. Germline V lookup: CDR1 SGHRS, CDR2 YFSETQ. CDR3: CASSLGGQALAAFF. For the CDR3, the DNA is TGCGCCAGCAGCTTGGGGGGACAGGCGCTGGCAGCTTTCTTT.

This chain joins TRBV7-2 and TRBJ2-5, with 9 nucleotides matching TRBD1. Unmatched junction bases numbered 12, after V lost 5 bases and J lost 5 bases. Germline loops: CDR1 SGHTA, CDR2 FQGNSA. CDR3 length: 16 residues. CDR3 sequence (DNA): TGTGCCAGCAGCACCTCTAGGACAGGGGTCCGGGAGACCCAGTACTTC. Translated: CASSTSRTGVRETQYF.

This clone was observed once. V usage is TRBV19 and J usage is TRBJ2-1, with 9 bases lining up with TRBD1. V trimming: 3 bases; J trimming: 4 bases; junction bases outside the gene matches: 7. The germline V gene has CDR1 LNHDA and CDR2 SQIVND (reference sequence). There are 16 residues in the CDR3. Here the CDR3 reads CASSIPGTGFYNEQFF. CDR3 bases: TGTGCCAGTAGTATCCCCGGGACAGGGTTTTACAATGAGCAGTTCTTC. The whole variable domain, remainder taken from reference TRBV19 and TRBJ2-1, is DGGITQSPKYLFRKEGQNVTLSCEQNLNHDAMYWYRQDPGQGLRLIYYSQIVNDFQKGDIAEGYSVSREKKESFPLTVTSAQKNPTAFYLCASSIPGTGFYNEQFFGPGTRLTVL.

This clone has a single count. V is TRBV6-6 and J is TRBJ1-3; 8 positions agree with TRBD1. This CDR3 comprises 14 residues. From germline, CDR1 is MNHNY and CDR2 SVGAGI (reference sequence). V lost 6 bases to trimming and J lost 3 bases; unmatched junction nucleotides: 4. The CDR3 bases are TGTGCCAGCAGGGCAGGGGGCGGTGGAAACACCATATATTTT. Residues: CASRAGGGGNTIYF.

This chain links TRBV11-2 with TRBJ2-3; TRBD2 might be the D (5 bases). The CDR3 has 16 amino acids. The V gene lost 0 bases and the J gene lost 0 bases, with 10 bases spanning the gap. CDR1 is SGHAT and CDR2 is FQNNGV in the germline V gene. In nucleotides, the CDR3 is TGTGCCAGCAGCTTAGAGGTCGGCGGGAGCACAGATACGCAGTATTTT. This sequence encodes CASSLEVGGSTDTQYF.

This clone was seen just once. J is TRBJ2-7 and V is TRBV7-3, with 9 nucleotides matching TRBD1. Trimming at V came to 5 bases and at J to 4 bases, leaving 6 bases not matched to a gene. The CDR3 is 14 residues long. CDR1 is SGHTA, CDR2 FQGTGA, per germline. CDR3 amino acids: CASSTGTGLYEQYF. Written as DNA, the CDR3 is TGTGCCAGCAGCACCGGGACAGGGCTGTACGAGCAGTACTTC.

The chain combines TRBV2 with TRBJ2-7; tentatively, D is TRBD2 (6 bases). V gave up 10 bases and J gave up 2 bases, with 18 bases separating them. There are 14 residues in the CDR3. Germline V gene sequence: CDR1 SNHLY, CDR2 FYNNEI. Here the CDR3 reads CATGPGTQTYEQYF. The CDR3 DNA reads as TGTGCCACAGGCCCCGGGACTCAAACCTACGAGCAGTACTTC.

The rearrangement joins TRBV28 to TRBJ2-2, with 8 bases fitting TRBD2. The V gene's germline CDR1 is MDHEN and CDR2 SYDVKM. This CDR3 has 14 residues. The V gene end was trimmed by 3 bases and the J gene end by 4 bases; junction bases not matched to a gene: 1. This CDR3 reads CASSLRGVTGELFF. CDR3 nucleotide sequence: TGTGCCAGCAGTTTGCGGGGGGTCACCGGGGAGCTGTTTTTT.

The chain combines TRBV7-9 with TRBJ1-3; D gene ambiguous. The V and J ends lost 10 bases and 3 bases respectively, with 10 bases between them. The CDR3 runs 12 residues. The germline CDR1 and CDR2 sequences are SEHNR and FQNEAQ (reference sequence). In nucleotides, the CDR3 is TGTGCCACCGCCCGGAGTGGAAACACCATATATTTT. Amino acid sequence: CATARSGNTIYF. Filled out from reference TRBV7-9 and TRBJ1-3, the complete variable domain reads DTGVSQNPRHKITKRGQNVTFRCDPISEHNRLYWYRQTLGQGPEFLTYFQNEAQLEKSRLLSDRFSAERPKGSFSTLEIQRTEQGDSAMYLCATARSGNTIYFGEGSWLTVV.